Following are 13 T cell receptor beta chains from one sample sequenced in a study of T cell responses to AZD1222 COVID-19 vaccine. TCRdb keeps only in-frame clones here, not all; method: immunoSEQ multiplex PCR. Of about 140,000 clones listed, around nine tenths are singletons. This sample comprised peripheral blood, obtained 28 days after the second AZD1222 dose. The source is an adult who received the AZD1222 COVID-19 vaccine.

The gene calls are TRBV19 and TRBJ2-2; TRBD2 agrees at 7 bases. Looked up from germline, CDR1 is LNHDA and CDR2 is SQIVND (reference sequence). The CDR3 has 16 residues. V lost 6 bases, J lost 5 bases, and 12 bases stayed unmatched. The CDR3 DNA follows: TGTGCCAGTAGCCCCCTGCGGGACTATCTGACCGGGGAGCTGTTTTTT. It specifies CASSPLRDYLTGELFF. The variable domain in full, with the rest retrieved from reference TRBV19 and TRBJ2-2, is DGGITQSPKYLFRKEGQNVTLSCEQNLNHDAMYWYRQDPGQGLRLIYYSQIVNDFQKGDIAEGYSVSREKKESFPLTVTSAQKNPTAFYLCASSPLRDYLTGELFFGEGSRLTVL.

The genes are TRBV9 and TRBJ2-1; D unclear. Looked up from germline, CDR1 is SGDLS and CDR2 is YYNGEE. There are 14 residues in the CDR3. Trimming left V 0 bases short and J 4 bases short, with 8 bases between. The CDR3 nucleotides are TGTGCCAGCAGCGTAGGTGCCCTATACAATGAGCAGTTCTTC. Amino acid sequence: CASSVGALYNEQFF.

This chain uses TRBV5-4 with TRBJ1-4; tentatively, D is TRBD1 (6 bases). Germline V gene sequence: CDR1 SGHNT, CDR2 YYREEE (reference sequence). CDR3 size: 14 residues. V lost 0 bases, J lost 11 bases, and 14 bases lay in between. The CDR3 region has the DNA TGTGCCAGCAGCTTGGAACAGGGCGAGGGTAAACTGTTTTTT. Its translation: CASSLEQGEGKLFF.

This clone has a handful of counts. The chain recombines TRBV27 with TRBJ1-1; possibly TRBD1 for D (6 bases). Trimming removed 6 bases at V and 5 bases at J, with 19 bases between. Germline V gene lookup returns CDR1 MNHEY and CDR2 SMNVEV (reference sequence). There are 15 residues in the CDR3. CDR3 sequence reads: CASSRPGWGQTEAFF. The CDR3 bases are TGTGCCAGCAGCCGCCCAGGATGGGGGCAAACTGAAGCTTTCTTT.

The CDR3 loop is CASTHLLAGTGELFF. The CDR3 DNA reads TGTGCCAGTACCCATTTACTAGCGGGGACCGGGGAGCTGTTTTTT. The chain joins TRBV19 to TRBJ2-2; 10 bases match TRBD2. CDR1 is LNHDA, CDR2 SQIVND, per germline (reference sequence). Trimming at V came to 7 bases and at J to 5 bases, leaving 7 bases not matched to a gene. The CDR3 sequence is 15 residues long.

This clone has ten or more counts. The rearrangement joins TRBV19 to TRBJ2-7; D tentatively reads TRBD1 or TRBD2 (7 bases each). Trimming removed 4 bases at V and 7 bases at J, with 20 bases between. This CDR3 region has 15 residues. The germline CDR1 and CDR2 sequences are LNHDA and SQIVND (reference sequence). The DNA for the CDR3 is TGTGCCAGTAGTAGGACGCCAGGGGGGGCGAGAGAGCAGTACTTC. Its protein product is CASSRTPGGAREQYF.

CDR3 in amino acids: CASKRLADNTGELFF. CDR3 DNA sequence: TGTGCCAGTAAGCGACTAGCGGATAACACCGGGGAGCTGTTTTTT. The chain uses TRBV19 and TRBJ2-2; 9 nucleotides match TRBD2. CDR1 and CDR2 from the germline V gene are LNHDA and SQIVND (reference sequence). CDR3 length: 15 residues. V lost 7 bases, J lost 2 bases, and 5 bases stayed unmatched.

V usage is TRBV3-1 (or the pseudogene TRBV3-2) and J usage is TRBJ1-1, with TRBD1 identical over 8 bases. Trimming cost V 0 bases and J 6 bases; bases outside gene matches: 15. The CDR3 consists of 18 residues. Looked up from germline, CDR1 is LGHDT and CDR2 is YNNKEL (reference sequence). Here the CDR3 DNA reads TGTGCCAGCAGCCAAGAAGGAGGCCAGGGGGCGGGAAACGCTGAAGCTTTCTTT. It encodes CASSQEGGQGAGNAEAFF.

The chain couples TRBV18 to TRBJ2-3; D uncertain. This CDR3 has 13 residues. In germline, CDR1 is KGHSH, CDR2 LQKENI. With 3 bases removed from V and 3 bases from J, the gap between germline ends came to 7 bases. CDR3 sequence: CASSPLLTDTQYF. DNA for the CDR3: TGTGCCAGCTCACCCCTCCTTACAGATACGCAGTATTTT.

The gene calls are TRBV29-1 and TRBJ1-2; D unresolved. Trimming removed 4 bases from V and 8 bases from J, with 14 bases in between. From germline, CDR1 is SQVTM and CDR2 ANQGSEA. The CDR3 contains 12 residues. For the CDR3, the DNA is TGCAGCGTTGGGCGGCTGACCGGCGGCTACACCTTC. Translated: CSVGRLTGGYTF. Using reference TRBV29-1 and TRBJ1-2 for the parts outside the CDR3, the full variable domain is SAVISQKPSRDICQRGTSLTIQCQVDSQVTMMFWYRQQPGQSLTLIATANQGSEATYESGFVIDKFPISRPNLTFSTLTVSNMSPEDSSIYLCSVGRLTGGYTFGSGTRLTVV.

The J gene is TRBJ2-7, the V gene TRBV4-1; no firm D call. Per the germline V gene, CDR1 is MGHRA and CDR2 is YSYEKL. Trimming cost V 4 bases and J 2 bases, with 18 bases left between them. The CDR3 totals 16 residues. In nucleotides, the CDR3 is TGCGCCAGCAGCCCCCGGGTGTTACAGTCAACCTACGAGCAGTACTTC. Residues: CASSPRVLQSTYEQYF.

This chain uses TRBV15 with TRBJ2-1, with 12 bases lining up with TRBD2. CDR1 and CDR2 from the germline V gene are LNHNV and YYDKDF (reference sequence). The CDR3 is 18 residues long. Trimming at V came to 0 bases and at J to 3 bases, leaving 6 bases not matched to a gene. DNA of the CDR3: TGTGCCACCAGCAGAGATTCCCTAGCGGGGGGGTACTACAATGAGCAGTTCTTC. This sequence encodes CATSRDSLAGGYYNEQFF.

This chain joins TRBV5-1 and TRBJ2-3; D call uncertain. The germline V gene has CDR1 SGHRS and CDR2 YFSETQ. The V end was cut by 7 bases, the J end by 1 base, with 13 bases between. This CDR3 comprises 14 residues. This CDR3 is CASCPTVGTDTQYF. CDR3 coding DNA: TGCGCCAGCTGCCCGACGGTTGGCACAGATACGCAGTATTTT. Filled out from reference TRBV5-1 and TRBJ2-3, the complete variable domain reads KAGVTQTPRYLIKTRGQQVTLSCSPISGHRSVSWYQQTPGQGLQFLFEYFSETQRNKGNFPGRFSGRQFSNSRSEMNVSTLELGDSALYLCASCPTVGTDTQYFGPGTRLTVL.